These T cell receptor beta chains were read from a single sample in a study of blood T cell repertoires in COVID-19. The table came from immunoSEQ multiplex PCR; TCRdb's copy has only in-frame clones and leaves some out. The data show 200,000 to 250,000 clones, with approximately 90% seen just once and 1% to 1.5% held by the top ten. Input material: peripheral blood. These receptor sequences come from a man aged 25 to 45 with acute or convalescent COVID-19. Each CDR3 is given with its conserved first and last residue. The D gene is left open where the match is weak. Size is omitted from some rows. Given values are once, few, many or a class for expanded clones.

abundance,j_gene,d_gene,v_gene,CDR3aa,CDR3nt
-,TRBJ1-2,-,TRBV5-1,CASSLDQGAYGYTF,TGCGCCAGCAGCCTTGACCAGGGTGCCTATGGCTACACCTTC
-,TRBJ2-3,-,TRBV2,CASSGPGGADTQYF,TGTGCCAGCAGTGGGCCCGGCGGGGCGGATACGCAGTATTTT
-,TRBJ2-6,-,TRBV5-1,CASSSTGGANVLTF,TGCGCCAGCAGCTCCACAGGGGGGGCCAACGTCCTGACTTTC
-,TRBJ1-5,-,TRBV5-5,CASSLLTGSNQPQHF,TGTGCCAGCAGCTTATTAACAGGTTCAAATCAGCCCCAGCATTTT
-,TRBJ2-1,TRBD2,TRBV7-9,CASSPDWTSRDEQFF,TGTGCCAGCAGCCCGGATTGGACTAGCAGAGATGAGCAGTTCTTC
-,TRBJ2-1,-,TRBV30,CAWSREQGPNEQFF,TGTGCCTGGAGCCGCGAACAGGGCCCCAATGAGCAGTTCTTC
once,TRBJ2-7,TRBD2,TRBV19,CASSNGLAGASYEQYF,TGTGCCAGTAGTAACGGACTAGCGGGAGCCTCCTACGAGCAGTACTTC
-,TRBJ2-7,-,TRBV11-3,CASSLEARPKRAFARTYYEQYF,TGTGCCAGCAGCTTAGAGGCGCGGCCTAAGCGGGCATTTGCGAGGACCTACTACGAGCAGTACTTC
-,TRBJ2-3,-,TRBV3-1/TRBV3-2,CASSHGSGRTDTQYF,TGTGCCAGCAGCCATGGTAGCGGTCGCACAGATACGCAGTATTTT
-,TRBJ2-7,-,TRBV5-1,CASSLVGGNSYEQYF,TGCGCCAGCAGCTTGGTTGGCGGGAACTCCTACGAGCAGTACTTC
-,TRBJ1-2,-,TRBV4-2,CASSLSSQGGDGYTF,TGTGCCAGCAGCCTATCCTCACAGGGCGGCGATGGCTACACCTTC
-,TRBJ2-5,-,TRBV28,CASSLGGARETQYF,TGTGCCAGCAGCCTCGGTGGGGCGCGAGAGACCCAGTACTTC
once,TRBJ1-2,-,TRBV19,CASGRDYGYTF,TGTGCCAGTGGTCGGGATTATGGCTACACCTTC
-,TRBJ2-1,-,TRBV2,CASSIQGSYNEQFF,TGTGCCAGCAGTATACAGGGCTCCTACAATGAGCAGTTCTTC
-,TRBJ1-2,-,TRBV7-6,CASSPQPTGPANYGYTF,TGTGCCAGCAGCCCCCAACCTACAGGGCCAGCTAACTATGGCTACACCTTC
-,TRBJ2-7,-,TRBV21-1,CASSKVSLLGGLPKRQYF,TGTGCCAGCAGCAAAGTATCTTTATTGGGCGGGCTACCCAAGAGGCAGTACTTC
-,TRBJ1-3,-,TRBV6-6,CASSFGGAGNTIYF,TGTGCCAGCAGTTTCGGGGGTGCTGGAAACACCATATATTTT
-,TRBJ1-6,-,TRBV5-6,CASSSTEGGSSNSPLHF,TGTGCCAGCAGCTCCACAGAGGGAGGGAGTAGCAATTCACCCCTCCACTTT
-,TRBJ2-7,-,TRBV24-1,CATSGLTSHYEQYF,TGTGCCACCAGTGGTCTGACTTCCCACTACGAGCAGTACTTC
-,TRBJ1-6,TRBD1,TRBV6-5,CASSLDRANSPLHF,TGTGCCAGCAGCTTAGACAGGGCCAATTCACCCCTCCACTTT
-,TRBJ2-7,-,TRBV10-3,CAISEVQALSYEQYF,TGTGCCATCAGTGAGGTCCAGGCCCTCTCCTACGAGCAGTACTTC
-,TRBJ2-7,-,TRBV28,CASSFSGSEQYF,TGTGCCAGCAGTTTTTCCGGGAGCGAGCAGTACTTC
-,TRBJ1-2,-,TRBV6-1,CASSEGGSSLGGYTF,TGTGCCAGCAGTGAAGGCGGGAGCTCCCTGGGAGGCTACACCTTC
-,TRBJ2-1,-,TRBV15,CATSSRPGYSPLYNEQFF,TGTGCCACCAGCAGTCGTCCAGGATACAGTCCTCTTTACAATGAGCAGTTCTTC
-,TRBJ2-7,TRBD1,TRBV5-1,CASSLDRGRGYEQYF,TGCGCCAGCAGCTTGGACAGGGGTCGGGGCTACGAGCAGTACTTC
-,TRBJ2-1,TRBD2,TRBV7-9,CASSSLLAGGYNEQFF,TGTGCCAGCAGCTCACTCCTAGCGGGGGGCTACAATGAGCAGTTCTTC
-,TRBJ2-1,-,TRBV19,CASSIYREQFF,TGTGCCAGTAGTATATACCGGGAGCAGTTCTTC
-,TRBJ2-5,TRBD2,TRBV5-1,CASSVGLAGIGETQYF,TGCGCCAGCAGCGTCGGACTAGCGGGTATAGGGGAGACCCAGTACTTC
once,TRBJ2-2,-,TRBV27,CASSWGANTGELFF,TGTGCCAGCAGTTGGGGGGCGAACACCGGGGAGCTGTTTTTT
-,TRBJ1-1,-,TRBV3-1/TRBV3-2,CASSQAGVTEAFF,TGTGCCAGCAGCCAAGCAGGGGTGACTGAAGCTTTCTTT
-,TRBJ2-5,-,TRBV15,CATRGNSGYQETQYF,TGTGCCACCAGGGGTAACAGCGGATACCAAGAGACCCAGTACTTC
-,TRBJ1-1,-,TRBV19,CASSRGGWNTEAFF,TGTGCCAGTAGTCGGGGGGGTTGGAACACTGAAGCTTTCTTT
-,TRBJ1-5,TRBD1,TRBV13,CASSLGGQGNQPQHF,TGTGCCAGCAGCTTAGGGGGACAGGGCAATCAGCCCCAGCATTTT
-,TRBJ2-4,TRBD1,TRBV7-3,CASSPDREGIQYF,TGTGCCAGCAGCCCCGACAGGGAAGGCATTCAGTACTTC
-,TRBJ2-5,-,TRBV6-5,CASSYGDRGIETQYF,TGTGCCAGCAGTTACGGGGATCGGGGAATAGAGACCCAGTACTTC
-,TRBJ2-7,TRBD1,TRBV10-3,CAIRNRDRGNEQYF,TGTGCCATCAGGAACCGGGACAGGGGCAACGAGCAGTACTTC
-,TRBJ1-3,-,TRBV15,CATSRDLALTGNTIYF,TGTGCCACCAGCAGAGATCTTGCATTGACGGGGAACACCATATATTTT
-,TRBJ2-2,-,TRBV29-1,CSVAKRNTGELFF,TGCAGCGTTGCTAAGAGGAACACCGGGGAGCTGTTTTTT
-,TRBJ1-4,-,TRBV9,CASSVLPDSRGLFF,TGTGCCAGCAGCGTATTACCGGACAGCCGGGGACTGTTTTTT
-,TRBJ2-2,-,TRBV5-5,CASSLGASSRELFF,TGTGCCAGCAGCTTGGGAGCATCTTCCCGGGAGCTGTTTTTT
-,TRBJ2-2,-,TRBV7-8,CASSLDRTNTGELFF,TGTGCCAGCAGCTTAGACAGGACGAACACCGGGGAGCTGTTTTTT
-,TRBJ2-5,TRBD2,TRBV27,CASRGLAARGETQYF,TGTGCCAGCAGGGGACTAGCTGCTCGTGGAGAGACCCAGTACTTC
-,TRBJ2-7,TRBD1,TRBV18,CASSPRTGSSYEQYF,TGTGCCAGCTCACCGAGGACAGGTAGCTCCTACGAGCAGTACTTC
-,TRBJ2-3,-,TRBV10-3,CAVADTDTQYF,TGTGCCGTGGCGGACACAGATACGCAGTATTTT
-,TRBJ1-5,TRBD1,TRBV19,CASRDRAKGPQHF,TGTGCCAGTCGGGACAGGGCGAAAGGGCCCCAGCATTTT
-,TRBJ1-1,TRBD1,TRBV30,CAWSVSGGTEAFF,TGTGCCTGGAGTGTATCAGGGGGCACTGAAGCTTTCTTT
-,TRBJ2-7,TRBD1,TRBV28,CASSFSGTGDRYEQYF,TGTGCCAGCAGTTTCTCCGGGACAGGGGATAGGTACGAGCAGTACTTC
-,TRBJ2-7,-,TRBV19,CASSISSLFEQYF,TGTGCCAGTAGTATCTCCTCCTTATTCGAGCAGTACTTC
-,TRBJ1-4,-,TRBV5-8,CASSLEMTATNEKLFF,TGTGCCAGCAGCTTGGAAATGACTGCAACTAATGAAAAACTGTTTTTT
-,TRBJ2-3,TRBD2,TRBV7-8,CASSLIGAGGIYTDTQYF,TGTGCCAGCAGCTTAATCGGAGCGGGAGGGATTTACACAGATACGCAGTATTTT
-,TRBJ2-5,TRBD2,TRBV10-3,CAIASASGEETQYF,TGTGCCATCGCTTCGGCTAGCGGAGAAGAGACCCAGTACTTC
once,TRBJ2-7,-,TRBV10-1,CASSESRAPYEQYF,TGCGCCAGCAGTGAGTCGAGGGCACCCTACGAGCAGTACTTC
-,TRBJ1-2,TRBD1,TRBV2,CASRPGQSTYGYTF,TGTGCCAGCAGGCCGGGACAGTCAACCTATGGCTACACCTTC
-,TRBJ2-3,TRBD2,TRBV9,CASSPPSAGGNTQYF,TGTGCCAGCAGCCCCCCGTCAGCGGGGGGAAATACGCAGTATTTT
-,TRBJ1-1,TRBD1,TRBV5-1,CASRTGVRIMNTEAFF,TGCGCCAGCCGGACAGGCGTAAGGATCATGAACACTGAAGCTTTCTTT
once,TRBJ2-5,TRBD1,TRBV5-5,CASSSGQAYQETQYF,TGTGCCAGCAGCTCGGGACAGGCCTACCAAGAGACCCAGTACTTC
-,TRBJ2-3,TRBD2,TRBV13,CASSLRRGGEEADTQYF,TGTGCCAGCAGCTTAAGACGCGGGGGGGAGGAAGCAGATACGCAGTATTTT
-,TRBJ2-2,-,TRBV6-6,CASRAVTGELFF,TGTGCCAGCAGGGCTGTCACCGGGGAGCTGTTTTTT
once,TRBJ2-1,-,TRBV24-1,CATSDRRTGLSDEQFF,TGTGCCACCAGTGACCGGAGGACGGGATTATCCGATGAGCAGTTCTTC
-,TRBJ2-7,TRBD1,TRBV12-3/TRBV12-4,CASSWDRDHEQYF,TGTGCCAGCAGTTGGGACAGGGACCACGAGCAGTACTTC